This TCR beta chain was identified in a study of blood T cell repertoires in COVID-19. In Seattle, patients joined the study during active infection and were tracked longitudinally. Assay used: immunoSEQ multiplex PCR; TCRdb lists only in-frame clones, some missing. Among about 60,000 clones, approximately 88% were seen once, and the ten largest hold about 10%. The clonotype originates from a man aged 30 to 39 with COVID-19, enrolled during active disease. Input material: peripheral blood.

The CDR3 protein is CASSFDSLAKNIQYF. For the CDR3, the DNA is TGCGCCAGCAGCTTCGACAGTCTAGCCAAAAACATTCAGTACTTC. The rearrangement links TRBV5-1 to TRBJ2-4; possibly TRBD1 for D (5 bases). Trimming stripped 2 bases from V and 0 bases from J, with 9 bases between. Germline V gene lookup returns CDR1 SGHRS and CDR2 YFSETQ. This CDR3 has 15 residues. Drawing the rest from reference TRBV5-1 and TRBJ2-4, the complete variable domain is KAGVTQTPRYLIKTRGQQVTLSCSPISGHRSVSWYQQTPGQGLQFLFEYFSETQRNKGNFPGRFSGRQFSNSRSEMNVSTLELGDSALYLCASSFDSLAKNIQYFGAGTRLSVL.